The sequence of this T cell receptor (beta chain) was determined in a study of CD8+ T cells in alopecia areata. In the study overall: The percentage of affected scalp area served as the score of severity for treated patients.

Notes on this clone: The antigen remains unidentified.

Per germline, CDR1 SGHRS and CDR2 YFSETQ. This CDR3 is 16 amino acids long. V was pared by 1 base and J by 3 bases, with 17 bases between. The authors extracted RNA and reverse transcribed it into cDNA as the sequencing template. TCRdb keeps only in-frame clones here, not all; method: immunoSEQ multiplex PCR. The top ten clones hold 14% of a sample with approximately 160,000 clones, 55% to 75% of them seen once. General study results and limits: Given one nonresponder, whether baseline CD8+ expansion relates to response remains uncertain.

The treatment is: oral pan-JAK inhibitor, 5-10 mg twice daily. Punch biopsies of lesional scalp, plus peripheral blood, were taken from alopecia areata patients. The sequenced sample was CD4+ T cells sorted from blood, obtained at week 24, from a patient treated with tofacitinib. This TCR was recovered from a human donor with alopecia areata. The chain couples TRBV5-1 to TRBJ2-7, with D perhaps TRBD1 or TRBD2 (5 bases each). CDR3 nucleotides: TGCGCCAGCAGCTTGTCACCCCACCGGGGCCACTACGAGCAGTACTTC. This gives the protein CASSLSPHRGHYEQYF. Based on the CDR3 plus reference TRBV5-1 and TRBJ2-7, the full variable domain is KAGVTQTPRYLIKTRGQQVTLSCSPISGHRSVSWYQQTPGQGLQFLFEYFSETQRNKGNFPGRFSGRQFSNSRSEMNVSTLELGDSALYLCASSLSPHRGHYEQYFGPGTRLTVT.